This T cell receptor beta chain comes out of a study of PD-L1 blockade in urothelial cancer. Clones were sequenced by immunoSEQ multiplex PCR, and TCRdb holds only the in-frame ones, with some missing. Of under 55,000 clones listed, 84% are singletons. Patients had urothelial carcinoma that was locally advanced or metastatic. This sample comprised PBMCs, obtained around atezolizumab (anti-PD-L1) treatment. This TCR was sampled from a man aged 40-49 years with urothelial cancer.

CDR3: CASSSRETQYF. The DNA for the CDR3 is TGTGCCAGCAGCTCGAGGGAGACCCAGTACTTC. The chain joins TRBV7-9 to TRBJ2-5, with D uncertain. This CDR3 has 11 amino acids. CDR1 and CDR2 from the germline V gene are SEHNR and FQNEAQ (reference sequence). Trimming took off 4 bases at V and 5 bases at J, with 5 bases between the two ends.